The entry below describes one T cell receptor (beta chain). Cohort placement rested on clinical history that participants reported themselves. Exposed participants came across a COVID-19 case within 2 weeks before study entry. The source of the sample is a study of blood T cell repertoires in COVID-19. The germline gives CDR1 SGDLS, CDR2 YYNGEE. V lost 1 base to trimming and J lost 6 bases, with 7 bases between them. The CDR3 extends over 13 amino acids. The table came from immunoSEQ multiplex PCR; TCRdb's copy has only in-frame clones and leaves some out. Counted here are 250,000 or so clones, around 90% occurring once; the ten biggest clones make up approximately 2.9%.

The sequenced sample was PBMCs or T cells enriched from blood (not recorded which). This rearrangement joins TRBV9 to TRBJ2-2; D unresolved. The sequence was obtained from a man aged 40-55 years who had been exposed to COVID-19. The CDR3 DNA is TGTGCCAGCAGCGTACGTCCCCCCGGGGAGCTGTTTTTT. Residues: CASSVRPPGELFF.